The next 24 T cell receptor beta chains were all read from a single sample in a study of OX40 agonist ivuxolimab in advanced cancers. Sequencing was performed with immunoSEQ multiplex PCR; in TCRdb, only in-frame clones are kept and a portion is missing. The sample has more than 50,000 clones, approximately 80% seen once. The specimen was CD4+ or CD8+ T cells sorted from blood, collected in a trial of the OX40 agonist ivuxolimab. Every receptor here comes from an adult with an advanced solid tumor such as melanoma, head and neck, liver or kidney cancer.

The chain is built from TRBV5-5 and TRBJ2-5; no reliable D call. Germline values: CDR1 SGHKS, CDR2 YYEKEE (reference sequence). CDR3 length: 14 amino acids. Trimming cost V 0 bases and J 5 bases, with 11 bases left between them. For the CDR3, the DNA is TGTGCCAGCAGCTTGGAAGTGGCTTATGAGACCCAGTACTTC. It yields the protein CASSLEVAYETQYF.

The chain joins TRBV11-2 to TRBJ2-1; 11 bases align to TRBD2. J lost 5 bases, V lost 5 bases, and 11 bases had no gene match. The CDR3 length is 17 residues. Germline V gene data show CDR1 as SGHAT and CDR2 as FQNNGV. The CDR3 loop is CASSRAASGRNNNEQFF. The CDR3 DNA reads as TGTGCCAGCAGCCGCGCGGCTAGCGGGAGGAACAACAATGAGCAGTTCTTC.

The genes are TRBV7-9 and TRBJ1-5; TRBD1 matches at 9 bases. After removal of 1 base from V and 7 bases from J, the junction contained 2 bases not matched to a gene. The CDR3 has 14 residues. Germline CDR1 is SEHNR and CDR2 is FQNEAQ (reference sequence). This chain's CDR3 is CASSLGQGDQPQHF. CDR3 bases: TGTGCCAGCAGCTTAGGACAGGGGGACCAGCCCCAGCATTTT.

J is TRBJ2-7 and V is TRBV7-9; 7 bases align to TRBD2. The germline V gene encodes CDR1 SEHNR and CDR2 FQNEAQ (reference sequence). This CDR3 has 14 amino acids. V was clipped by 0 bases and J by 6 bases; unmatched bases: 5. CDR3 sequence: CASSLAGTMGEQYF. CDR3 coding DNA: TGTGCCAGCAGCTTAGCGGGGACTATGGGCGAGCAGTACTTC.

The chain links TRBV4-3 to TRBJ1-2; 7 bases match TRBD1. The length of the CDR3 is 14 residues. Losses at the gene ends were 1 base for V and 2 bases for J; bases not matched to a gene: 1. The germline V gene has CDR1 LGHNA and CDR2 YSLEER. In DNA form, the CDR3 reads TGCGCCAGCAGCCAAGTGACAGGGAACTATGGCTACACCTTC. Its protein is CASSQVTGNYGYTF.

This chain uses TRBV5-1 with TRBJ2-5; D not certain. This CDR3 is built from 13 residues. V lost 5 bases to trimming and J lost 2 bases, with 10 bases between them. Germline lookup yields CDR1 SGHRS and CDR2 YFSETQ. The CDR3 DNA follows: TGCGCCAGCAGAGCAGGAAATCAAGAGACCCAGTACTTC. Residues: CASRAGNQETQYF.

The chain uses TRBV27 and TRBJ1-1; a weak D match, TRBD1 (6 bases). Germline-derived CDR1 and CDR2 are MNHEY and SMNVEV (reference sequence). Trimming shortened V by 3 bases and J by 4 bases, and 15 bases separated the two germline ends. This CDR3 has 15 residues. CDR3 DNA sequence: TGTGCCAGCAGTTTTTTTTCAGGGGCGGTCACTGAAGCTTTCTTT. Its translation is CASSFFSGAVTEAFF.

The count of this clone is one. V usage is TRBV6-6 and J usage is TRBJ1-1; D remains ambiguous. Trimming shortened V by 0 bases and J by 1 base, and 9 bases separated the two germline ends. Germline V CDR1 and CDR2: MNHNY, SVGAGI (reference sequence). This CDR3 region has 15 residues. CDR3 DNA: TGTGCCAGCAGTTACTCGGGAGAGACGAACACTGAAGCTTTCTTT. This encodes CASSYSGETNTEAFF.

This clone was counted only a few times. The chain links TRBV2 to TRBJ2-7; D tentatively reads TRBD1 or TRBD2 (5 bases each). This CDR3 has 14 amino acids. Trimming pared 6 bases from V and 2 bases from J, leaving 14 bases between. Germline CDR1 and CDR2: SNHLY and FYNNEI. The CDR3 region is CASRLRGDTYEQYF. The CDR3 DNA is TGTGCCAGCAGGTTACGAGGGGATACCTACGAGCAGTACTTC.

The gene calls are TRBV11-3 and TRBJ2-5, with TRBD1 matching 7 bases. The germline gives CDR1 SGHNT, CDR2 YENEEA. The CDR3 loop spans 14 amino acids. Trimming removed 0 bases from V and 5 bases from J; junction bases left unmatched: 3. In DNA, the CDR3 is TGTGCCAGCAGCTTAGACGGACAGGATGAGACCCAGTACTTC. Translation: CASSLDGQDETQYF.

As concerns this clone: The sample carries other DNA sequences with the same CDR3. V gene TRBV30 combines with J gene TRBJ1-3; D not resolved. V dropped 5 bases and J dropped 0 bases, with 8 bases sitting between them. The V gene's germline CDR1 is GTSNPN and CDR2 SVGIG (reference sequence). CDR3 size: 13 residues. In DNA form, the CDR3 reads TGTGCCTGGGGAGGTTCCTCTGGAAACACCATATATTTT. It is translated as CAWGGSSGNTIYF. Together with reference TRBV30 and TRBJ1-3, the CDR3 gives the full variable domain: SQTIHQWPATLVQPVGSPLSLECTVEGTSNPNLYWYRQAAGRGLQLLFYSVGIGQISSEVPQNLSASRPQDRQFILSSKKLLLSDSGFYLCAWGGSSGNTIYFGEGSWLTVV.

The chain carries TRBV12-5 and TRBJ2-6, with TRBD1 as a possible D gene (8 bases). The CDR3 is 17 residues long. The germline V gene has CDR1 LGHNT and CDR2 FRNRAP. V shed 6 bases and J shed 3 bases, with 18 bases lying between them. For the CDR3, the DNA is TGTGCTAGTGGACAGGGGGGGTCCCAGAGTGGGGCCAACGTCCTGACTTTC. This sequence encodes CASGQGGSQSGANVLTF.

Regarding this clone: An end of the junction differs from the germline gene, which may be a read error. This sequence joins TRBV6-5 and TRBJ1-2; D is ambiguous. Germline values: CDR1 MNHEY, CDR2 SVGAGI. CDR3 length: 11 residues. CDR3 sequence reads: CASRGFYGHTF. The CDR3 nucleotides read TGTGCCAGCAGAGGCTTTTATGGCCACACCTTC.

J is TRBJ2-1 and V is TRBV18; TRBD2 is a possible D gene (6 bases). The V and J ends lost 1 base and 2 bases respectively, with 6 bases between them. The CDR3 has 14 amino acids. From germline, CDR1 is KGHSH and CDR2 LQKENI. CDR3 sequence reads: CASSPRGAYNEQFF. In DNA, the CDR3 is TGTGCCAGCTCACCACGGGGGGCCTACAATGAGCAGTTCTTC.

This clone was seen a few times. V is TRBV5-1 and J is TRBJ2-1, with 7 bases matching TRBD1. Trimming cost V 6 bases and J 4 bases; bases outside gene matches: 4. Per the germline V gene, CDR1 is SGHRS and CDR2 is YFSETQ. The CDR3 runs to 13 residues. CDR3: CASTPDRYNEQFF. The DNA of the CDR3 is TGCGCCAGCACTCCGGACAGGTACAATGAGCAGTTCTTC.

This rearrangement joins TRBV30 to TRBJ2-7; D gene uncertain. V was pared by 1 base and J by 5 bases, with 9 bases between. The CDR3 is made up of 12 amino acids. Looked up from germline, CDR1 is GTSNPN and CDR2 is SVGIG (reference sequence). CDR3 DNA sequence: TGTGCCTGGAGTGGGGCCCTCAACGAGCAGTACTTC. This codes for CAWSGALNEQYF.

In its sample, this clone was seen once. A junction boundary mismatches the germline segment, possibly from a read error. V usage is TRBV7-3 and J usage is TRBJ2-7; unclear D gene. CDR1 is SGHTA, CDR2 FQGTGA, per germline. This CDR3 comprises 14 residues. In DNA, the CDR3 is TGTGCCAGCAGCTTAATGACGGAACCGTCCGTGCAGTGCTTC. It codes for CASSLMTEPSVQCF.

The chain combines TRBV6-5 with TRBJ1-5, with 7 bases identical to TRBD1. Per germline, CDR1 MNHEY and CDR2 SVGAGI. The CDR3 extends over 14 amino acids. The V and J ends lost 6 bases and 6 bases, in that order; junction bases with no gene match: 8. CDR3 nucleotide sequence: TGTGCCAGCAGCAGACAGGGAGGTGGTCAGCCCCAGCATTTT. This gives the protein CASSRQGGGQPQHF.

The V call is TRBV7-8, the J call TRBJ2-7; TRBD1 aligns across 10 bases. CDR3 length: 14 residues. The germline gives CDR1 SGHVS, CDR2 FQNEAQ. The V segment lost 7 bases and the J segment 3 bases; nucleotides outside the gene matches: 6. The CDR3 nucleotides are TGTGCCAGCACCTTCCGGGACAGGGGCTACGAGCAGTACTTC. Protein product: CASTFRDRGYEQYF.

The V call is TRBV12-5, the J call TRBJ2-2; D not resolved. This CDR3 spans 12 amino acids. Germline CDR1 and CDR2: LGHNT and FRNRAP. Between the trimmed V and J ends, which lost 6 bases and 5 bases, there was a span of 7 bases. The CDR3 spells CASGRETGELFF. The CDR3 DNA sequence: TGTGCTAGTGGAAGAGAGACCGGGGAGCTGTTTTTT.

This clone was seen ten or more times. This chain connects TRBV10-3 to TRBJ1-5; D unclear. The CDR3 extends over 15 amino acids. V lost 3 bases and J 3 bases, leaving 12 bases between the germline ends. CDR1 is ENHRY, CDR2 SYGVKD, per germline. The CDR3 bases are TGTGCCATCAGTGATGGGTCCCTAAACAATCAGCCCCAGCATTTT. Translation: CAISDGSLNNQPQHF.

The J gene is TRBJ1-4, the V gene TRBV30, with no clear D. CDR1 is GTSNPN, CDR2 SVGIG, per germline (reference sequence). V lost 2 bases and J 8 bases, leaving 12 bases between the germline ends. This CDR3 region has 13 residues. The CDR3 DNA is TGTGCCTGGAGTCAAAAAGGGTGGGAAAAACTGTTTTTT. It encodes CAWSQKGWEKLFF.

The chain recombines TRBV5-1 with TRBJ2-1; D possibly corresponds to TRBD1 (6 bases). The germline gives CDR1 SGHRS, CDR2 YFSETQ. The CDR3 covers 15 residues. Trimming removed 0 bases from V and 3 bases from J, with 10 bases in between. The CDR3 bases are TGCGCCAGCAGCTTGGGTCAGGGGATCTACAATGAGCAGTTCTTC. Its translation: CASSLGQGIYNEQFF.

This clone was seen just once. The J gene is TRBJ1-1, the V gene TRBV25-1; unclear D gene. Germline CDR1 reads MGHDK; CDR2 reads SYGVNS. Trimming left V 2 bases short and J 4 bases short, with 11 bases between. This CDR3 has 14 amino acids. The CDR3 DNA reads TGTGCCAGCAGTGAACGATGGGGAAGCACTGAAGCTTTCTTT. It translates to CASSERWGSTEAFF.